This passage covers 32 T cell receptor beta chains from one sample sequenced in a study of blood T cells in healthy people across ages. It was with a sample-barcoded 5' primer and a J-beta primer mix that a second PCR of roughly 7 to 12 cycles was run. TCRdb used MiXCR to reprocess the 5' RACE reads, holding one entry per CDR3 protein. The sample lists 1.6 million or so distinct CDR3 sequences; about 31% were seen once. Material for sequencing was blood. The source of these receptors is a woman in her twenties or thirties in good health.

CDR3 residues: CASSFEGKGLYGYTF. CDR3 DNA: TGCGCCAGCAGCTTTGAAGGGAAGGGGCTCTATGGCTACACCTTC. This sequence joins TRBV5-1 and TRBJ1-2; D might be TRBD1 (5 bases). The CDR3 loop spans 15 amino acids. V was shortened by 2 bases and J by 4 bases, with 15 bases between the two germline ends. Germline CDR1 is SGHRS and CDR2 is YFSETQ.

The J gene is TRBJ2-1, the V gene TRBV4-1; D unclear. Germline values: CDR1 MGHRA, CDR2 YSYEKL. The V end lost 0 bases, the J end lost 6 bases, and 9 bases lay between the germline ends. The CDR3 runs to 14 residues. The CDR3 loop is CASSQEQSINEQFF. CDR3 nucleotides: TGCGCCAGCAGCCAAGAGCAGAGCATCAATGAGCAGTTCTTC.

V is TRBV9 and J is TRBJ2-2, with unresolved D. Germline CDR1 SGDLS, CDR2 YYNGEE. V was trimmed by 0 bases and J by 7 bases, leaving 10 bases between them. CDR3 length equals 14 residues. CDR3 sequence (DNA): TGTGCCAGCAGCGTAGGAGGCGACGGCGGGGAGCTGTTTTTT. The encoded protein is CASSVGGDGGELFF.

A single count supports this clonotype. The rearrangement joins TRBV30 to TRBJ2-3; D call uncertain. Germline V CDR1 and CDR2: GTSNPN, SVGIG (reference sequence). The germline V and J ends were trimmed by 4 bases and 2 bases, with 10 bases remaining between them. The CDR3 has 13 amino acids. This CDR3 is CAWKFASTDTQYF. For the CDR3, the DNA is TGTGCCTGGAAGTTTGCGTCCACAGATACGCAGTATTTT.

This clonotype was counted only a few times. The chain uses TRBV30 and TRBJ2-7; 15 bases are shared with TRBD2. Germline values: CDR1 GTSNPN, CDR2 SVGIG (reference sequence). The CDR3 runs to 16 residues. V shed 5 bases and J 1 base; nucleotides not matched to a gene: 6. In DNA form, the CDR3 reads TGTGCCTGGGGACTAGCGGGGGGGCTCCTTTCCTACGAGCAGTACTTC. It specifies CAWGLAGGLLSYEQYF.

The rearrangement links TRBV2 to TRBJ1-2; D remains ambiguous. Germline CDR1 SNHLY, CDR2 FYNNEI. Trimming removed 1 base at V and 6 bases at J, with 15 bases between. The CDR3 contains 15 residues. CDR3 in amino acids: CASSEGQSLVDGYTF. The CDR3 DNA reads as TGTGCCAGCAGTGAAGGGCAGTCCCTCGTTGATGGCTACACCTTC.

The rearrangement uses TRBV27 and TRBJ1-2; 8 bases are shared with TRBD1. V was clipped by 1 base and J by 4 bases; unmatched bases: 5. This CDR3 region has 15 residues. Germline-derived CDR1 and CDR2 are MNHEY and SMNVEV (reference sequence). The CDR3 DNA is TGTGCCAGCAGTTTATTATCGGACAGGGCCTATGGCTACACCTTC. Protein: CASSLLSDRAYGYTF.

This clonotype came up once. The V and J genes are TRBV6-1 and TRBJ1-2; 8 bases map to TRBD1. Germline CDR1 and CDR2: MNHNS and SASEGT. The CDR3 consists of 14 residues. V dropped 4 bases and J dropped 5; count of bases not matched to a gene: 6. The CDR3 sequence: CASSGGTGQYGYTF. Written as DNA, the CDR3 is TGTGCCAGCAGTGGGGGGACAGGACAGTATGGCTACACCTTC.

This clonotype was detected a few times. V and J are TRBV29-1 and TRBJ2-5; either TRBD1 or TRBD2 may supply D (6 bases each). Germline values: CDR1 SQVTM, CDR2 ANQGSEA. Trimming removed 4 bases at V and 1 base at J, with 16 bases between. The CDR3 covers 15 residues. As DNA, the CDR3 is TGCAGCGTTGGGGATTGGGGGGCGCGCCAAGAGACCCAGTACTTC. Translated, it gives CSVGDWGARQETQYF.

This clonotype occurred many times. The V and J genes are TRBV6-1 and TRBJ2-5; 11 bases are a match to TRBD2. The J call may be wrong; the DNA end is better matched by TRBJ2-7. Germline-derived CDR1 and CDR2 are MNHNS and SASEGT. This CDR3 comprises 15 residues. CDR3 sequence (DNA): TGTGCCAGCAGGCCCATAGCGGGAGGGCCTCACGAGCAGTACTTC. It codes for CASRPIAGGPHEQYF.

This clonotype was detected a few times. The chain joins TRBV6-2 or TRBV6-3 to TRBJ2-5, with 7 bases lining up with TRBD2. Per the germline V gene, CDR1 is MNHEY and CDR2 is SVGEGT. This CDR3 is 14 amino acids long. The V gene end was trimmed by 6 bases and the J gene end by 5 bases; junction bases not matched to a gene: 9. CDR3 loop: CASRRSGVWETQYF. The CDR3 DNA sequence: TGTGCCAGCAGACGAAGCGGGGTTTGGGAGACCCAGTACTTC.

This chain joins TRBV7-9 and TRBJ2-5, with a tentative D call TRBD2 (6 bases). V lost 1 base, J lost 5 bases, and 11 bases lay in between. Germline-derived CDR1 and CDR2 are SEHNR and FQNEAQ (reference sequence). The CDR3 spans 14 residues. This CDR3 is CASSLVTSWETQYF. The CDR3 coding sequence is TGTGCCAGCAGCTTAGTTACTAGCTGGGAGACCCAGTACTTC.

The CDR3 DNA is TGCAGTGCTAGTCTGCTTGAGCTAGCAAAGGTATCCTACAATGAGCAGTTCTTC. Its protein product is CSASLLELAKVSYNEQFF. The rearrangement joins TRBV20-1 to TRBJ2-1; D possibly corresponds to TRBD2 (5 bases). The V and J ends lost 3 bases and 1 base respectively, with 22 bases between them. The germline V gene encodes CDR1 DFQATT and CDR2 SNEGSKA (reference sequence). The CDR3 extends over 18 amino acids.

This clonotype was seen at least ten times. The chain links TRBV7-2 to TRBJ2-5, with D possibly TRBD2 on 6 matching bases. The length of the CDR3 is 12 residues. Germline lookup yields CDR1 SGHTA and CDR2 FQGNSA. V was cut by 5 bases and J by 4 bases, with 8 bases left in between. The CDR3 sequence: CASSRDSETQYF. CDR3 nucleotide sequence: TGTGCCAGCAGCAGGGACTCAGAGACCCAGTACTTC.

The chain joins TRBV20-1 to TRBJ2-5, with 11 bases that match TRBD2. This CDR3 region has 16 residues. Trimming cost V 3 bases and J 5 bases; bases outside gene matches: 11. Germline V gene data show CDR1 as DFQATT and CDR2 as SNEGSKA (reference sequence). The CDR3 sequence is CSASGSGGANFETQYF. CDR3 coding DNA: TGCAGTGCTAGTGGTAGCGGGGGGGCCAATTTTGAGACCCAGTACTTC.

This clonotype was picked up a small number of times. The V and J genes are TRBV9 and TRBJ2-3; 7 positions match TRBD1. The CDR3 loop spans 18 amino acids. Losses at the gene ends were 4 bases for V and 0 bases for J; bases not matched to a gene: 14. Germline assignment: CDR1 SGDLS and CDR2 YYNGEE. This CDR3 is CASSSTRGPRKSTDTQYF. Here the CDR3 DNA reads TGTGCCAGCAGCTCGACAAGGGGGCCCCGAAAGAGCACAGATACGCAGTATTTT.

This clonotype was seen at least ten times. The chain joins TRBV21-1 to TRBJ2-3; the table assigns TRBD1, which was not confirmed against the DNA. TRBV21-1 counts as a pseudogene. The CDR3 sequence is 16 residues long. In nucleotides, the CDR3 is TGTGCCAGCAGCAAAACCGGGACATCCTTTAGAGATACGCAGTATTTT. Its protein is CASSKTGTSFRDTQYF.

V gene TRBV7-9 combines with J gene TRBJ2-3; TRBD2 matches 10 bases. Germline V gene sequence: CDR1 SEHNR, CDR2 FQNEAQ (reference sequence). J lost 4 bases, V lost 7 bases, and 17 bases had no gene match. The CDR3 has 18 amino acids. CDR3 in DNA: TGTGCCAGCACCGCAGGACTAGCGGAGGGGCCAGTCGCAGATACGCAGTATTTT. Translating it yields CASTAGLAEGPVADTQYF.

V is TRBV9 and J is TRBJ2-7; either TRBD1 or TRBD2 may fit D (5 bases each). With 3 bases removed from V and 0 bases from J, the gap between germline ends came to 10 bases. The length of the CDR3 is 14 residues. Looked up from germline, CDR1 is SGDLS and CDR2 is YYNGEE. The CDR3 nucleotides read TGTGCCAGCAGCGATGGGACGGCCTCCTACGAGCAGTACTTC. Translating it yields CASSDGTASYEQYF.

This clonotype was seen only once. At one of its ends the junction is not consistent with the germline gene, which may arise from a read error. The chain employs TRBV15 and TRBJ2-1; D uncertain. The germline CDR1 and CDR2 sequences are LNHNV and YYDKDF (reference sequence). The CDR3 has 14 amino acids. The DNA for the CDR3 is TGTGCCATCAGCAGAGATCTATTGGGGAATGAGCAGTTCTTC. It specifies CAISRDLLGNEQFF.

This clonotype turned up a few times. This sequence may be a read error, since a much larger clone differs from it by one base. V usage is TRBV13 and J usage is TRBJ2-5; D is unclear. The CDR3 loop spans 13 amino acids. Trimming cost V 2 bases and J 11 bases, with 15 bases left between them. The germline V gene encodes CDR1 PRHDT and CDR2 FYEKMQ (reference sequence). The CDR3 loop reads CASSLSPDNEQYF. The CDR3 bases are TGTGCCAGCAGCTTAAGCCCCGACAATGAGCAGTACTTC.

On this clonotype itself: A single base separates this from a much larger clone, so it may be a read error. The chain is built from TRBV5-5 and TRBJ2-7; possibly TRBD1 or TRBD2 for D (5 bases each). V dropped 4 bases and J dropped 6 bases, with 17 bases sitting between them. Germline V lookup: CDR1 SGHKS, CDR2 YYEKEE (reference sequence). The CDR3 loop spans 14 amino acids. The CDR3 spells CASSHGTGSFEQYF. The CDR3 DNA is TGTGCCAGCAGCCACGGGACGGGAAGCTTCGAGCAGTACTTC. Variable domain in full (rest from reference TRBV5-5 and TRBJ2-7): DAGVTQSPTHLIKTRGQQVTLRCSPISGHKSVSWYQQVLGQGPQFIFQYYEKEERGRGNFPDRFSARQFPNYSSELNVNALLLGDSALYLCASSHGTGSFEQYFGPGTRLTVT.

The sample holds a few counts of this clonotype. The rearrangement joins TRBV12-3 or TRBV12-4 to TRBJ2-7, with 9 bases that match TRBD2. The CDR3 totals 15 residues. V was pared by 6 bases and J by 3 bases, with 9 bases of the junction left unmatched. CDR3 in amino acids: CASRKGLAVNYEQYF. In DNA, the CDR3 is TGTGCCAGCAGAAAGGGACTAGCAGTAAACTACGAGCAGTACTTC.

Details on this clonotype: A much larger clone differs by one base, so this may be a read error. The CDR3 DNA reads as TGTGCCAGCAGCCGTTCGGGAGCAAGGGCCAATGAGCAGTTCTTC. This sequence encodes CASSRSGARANEQFF. The rearrangement joins TRBV3-1 to TRBJ2-1; weak D call: TRBD2 (6 bases). The CDR3 consists of 15 residues. Trimming removed 4 bases at V and 6 bases at J, with 16 bases between. CDR1 and CDR2 (germline): LGHDT, YNNKEL (reference sequence).

The V gene is TRBV13, the J gene TRBJ2-7; the D call may be TRBD1 or TRBD2 (5 bases each). The V gene lost 5 bases and the J gene lost 7 bases, with 15 bases spanning the gap. Per the germline V gene, CDR1 is PRHDT and CDR2 is FYEKMQ (reference sequence). CDR3 length: 13 residues. CDR3 loop: CASSPGPVQEQYF. CDR3 nucleotide sequence: TGTGCCAGCAGCCCGGGACCTGTCCAGGAGCAGTACTTC.

The gene calls are TRBV28 and TRBJ1-2, with a possible D match to TRBD1 (5 bases). Germline V CDR1 and CDR2: MDHEN, SYDVKM. V lost 3 bases and J lost 6, with 20 bases in between. This CDR3 is built from 16 residues. CDR3 loop: CASSFRGGLGRDGYTF. CDR3 sequence (DNA): TGTGCCAGCAGTTTTAGGGGAGGGCTTGGGCGAGATGGCTACACCTTC.

Comment on this clonotype: The junction and the germline gene differ at one end; a read error may be behind it. V gene TRBV5-1 combines with J gene TRBJ2-1, with a tentative D call TRBD2 (5 bases). The CDR3 has 14 residues. The V gene's germline CDR1 is SGHRS and CDR2 YFSETQ. CDR3 region: CASSLTSFYNGQFF. The CDR3 DNA reads as TGCGCCAGCAGCTTGACTAGTTTCTACAATGGGCAGTTCTTC.

This chain joins TRBV28 and TRBJ1-2; D uncertain. The CDR3 is 13 residues long. Germline lookup yields CDR1 MDHEN and CDR2 SYDVKM. V was cut by 2 bases and J by 3 bases, with 7 bases left in between. The CDR3 protein is CASSLIMDYGYTF. CDR3 coding DNA: TGTGCCAGCAGTTTAATTATGGACTATGGCTACACCTTC.

This clonotype was observed a few times. This chain uses TRBV6-5 with TRBJ2-1; 12 bases fit TRBD2. V shed 6 bases, J shed 10 bases, and the junction held 7 bases outside the gene matches. The CDR3 has 14 residues. Germline V gene lookup returns CDR1 MNHEY and CDR2 SVGAGI. Here the CDR3 reads CASRVTSGSREQFF. The CDR3 DNA sequence: TGTGCCAGCAGGGTGACTAGCGGGAGTCGGGAGCAGTTCTTC.

A word on this clonotype: A much larger clone differs from this one at a single base, so this may be a read error. The chain carries TRBV13 and TRBJ2-1; D gene unclear. Germline V CDR1 and CDR2: PRHDT, FYEKMQ (reference sequence). With 5 bases removed from V and 7 bases from J, the gap between germline ends came to 12 bases. CDR3 length equals 13 residues. The chain's CDR3 is CASSPRHGNEQFF. In nucleotides, the CDR3 is TGTGCCAGCAGCCCAAGGCATGGGAATGAGCAGTTCTTC. Full variable domain (rest looked up from reference TRBV13 and TRBJ2-1): AAGVIQSPRHLIKEKRETATLKCYPIPRHDTVYWYQQGPGQDPQFLISFYEKMQSDKGSIPDRFSAQQFSDYHSELNMSSLELGDSALYFCASSPRHGNEQFFGPGTRLTVL.

This chain connects TRBV20-1 to TRBJ1-6, with a weak D call TRBD1 (6 bases). Trimming left V 2 bases short and J 9 bases short, with 17 bases between. The CDR3 covers 15 residues. Per germline, CDR1 DFQATT and CDR2 SNEGSKA (reference sequence). CDR3 sequence (DNA): TGCAGTGCTAGATATTCGGGGGGCGGGAGTTCACCCCTCCACTTT. Its protein product is CSARYSGGGSSPLHF.

Points on this clonotype: Being one base from a much bigger clone, this may be a read error. The chain combines TRBV6-6 with TRBJ2-2; possibly TRBD2 for D (5 bases). The germline gives CDR1 MNHNY, CDR2 SVGAGI (reference sequence). This CDR3 has 12 residues. For the CDR3, the DNA is TGTGCCAGCAGTCACGGCGCCGGGGAGCGGTTTTTT. It specifies CASSHGAGERFF.